The 6 T cell receptor beta chains reported below all come from one sample, sequenced in a study of response to subunit inactivated influenza vaccine. Each CDR3 protein is one row after TCRdb ran MiXCR on the RT-PCR reads. The sample yields under 950,000 distinct CDR3 sequences, roughly 20% seen once. The sample consisted of PBMCs from blood, taken more than 4 days after vaccination. The receptors shown here come from a man aged 45-60 years who received an inactivated influenza vaccine.

V is TRBV5-1 and J is TRBJ2-7; 7 nucleotides align to TRBD1. CDR3 length equals 15 residues. The J segment lost 6 bases and the V segment lost 0 bases, leaving 9 bases of the junction unmatched. Germline V gives CDR1 SGHRS, CDR2 YFSETQ. The CDR3 DNA follows: TGCGCCAGCAGCTTGGCTCCGGGACAGAAGCTCGAGCAGTACTTC. This codes for CASSLAPGQKLEQYF.

The chain recombines TRBV12-3 or TRBV12-4 with TRBJ1-4, with TRBD1 matching over 7 bases. CDR3 length: 14 amino acids. V shed 6 bases and J 7 bases; nucleotides not matched to a gene: 8. The CDR3 spells CASRQGGASEKLFF. CDR3 DNA: TGTGCCAGCAGACAAGGGGGCGCGAGTGAAAAACTGTTTTTT.

This clonotype was seen a handful of times. V is TRBV11-1 and J is TRBJ2-2; D gene uncertain. Germline CDR1 reads SGHAT; CDR2 reads FQDESV (reference sequence). The ends were cut back, 6 bases at V and 0 bases at J, with 14 bases in the middle. This CDR3 is built from 16 residues. In nucleotides, the CDR3 is TGTGCCAGCAGACGCATGGCGTCAACGAACACCGGGGAGCTGTTTTTT. Encoded protein: CASRRMASTNTGELFF.

The chain recombines TRBV6-2 or TRBV6-3 with TRBJ2-2; maybe TRBD1 (5 bases). The germline gives CDR1 MNHEY, CDR2 SVGEGT. This CDR3 spans 13 amino acids. The ends were cut back, 8 bases at V and 4 bases at J, with 11 bases in the middle. CDR3 nucleotides: TGTGCCAGCGGGAAGGGGCTCACCGGGGAGCTGTTTTTT. Its protein product is CASGKGLTGELFF.

The V and J genes are TRBV28 and TRBJ2-5; TRBD2 aligns across 7 bases. Germline lookup yields CDR1 MDHEN and CDR2 SYDVKM. V lost 3 bases and J lost 2; bases outside the gene matches: 9. CDR3 length: 16 residues. CDR3 DNA sequence: TGTGCCAGCAGTTTCCTGGGGGGGGGAACTCAAGAGACCCAGTACTTC. This codes for CASSFLGGGTQETQYF.

This chain joins TRBV10-3 and TRBJ2-3; 11 nucleotides line up with TRBD2. Germline V lookup: CDR1 ENHRY, CDR2 SYGVKD. This CDR3 contains 15 residues. V shed 9 bases and J 2 bases; nucleotides not matched to a gene: 7. CDR3 bases: TGTGCCATTGGTAGCGGGGGGGTCATCACAGATACGCAGTATTTT. This codes for CAIGSGGVITDTQYF.